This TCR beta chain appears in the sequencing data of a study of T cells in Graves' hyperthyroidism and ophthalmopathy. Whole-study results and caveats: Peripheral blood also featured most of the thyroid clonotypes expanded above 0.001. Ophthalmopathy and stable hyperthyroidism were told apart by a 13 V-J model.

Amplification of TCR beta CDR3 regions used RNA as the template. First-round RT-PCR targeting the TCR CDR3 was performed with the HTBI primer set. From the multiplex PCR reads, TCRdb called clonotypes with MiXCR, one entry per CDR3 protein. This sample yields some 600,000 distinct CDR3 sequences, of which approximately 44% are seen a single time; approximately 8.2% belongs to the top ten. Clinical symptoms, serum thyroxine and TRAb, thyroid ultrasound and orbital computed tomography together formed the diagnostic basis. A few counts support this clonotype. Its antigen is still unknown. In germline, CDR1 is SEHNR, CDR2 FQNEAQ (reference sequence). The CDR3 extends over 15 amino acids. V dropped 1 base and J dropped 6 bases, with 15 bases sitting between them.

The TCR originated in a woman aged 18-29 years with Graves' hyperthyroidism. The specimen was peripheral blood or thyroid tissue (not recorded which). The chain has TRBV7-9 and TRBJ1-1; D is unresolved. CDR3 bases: TGTGCCAGCAGCTTAGGCCGGGAGTGGGGAGCTGAAGCTTTCTTT. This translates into CASSLGREWGAEAFF.